This is a list of T cell receptor beta chains from one sample in a study of T cells in Graves' hyperthyroidism and ophthalmopathy. In TCRdb, the multiplex PCR reads were re-called with MiXCR into one record per CDR3 protein. The sample lists a few hundred thousand distinct CDR3 sequences; 20% to 25% were seen once. The sequenced sample consisted of blood. The receptor source for this set is a man aged 50 or older with Graves' hyperthyroidism. Both conserved end residues are part of each CDR3. Each record gives: J gene, V gene, CDR3 protein.

>TRBJ2-4|TRBV18
CASSPGGQGSLAKNIQYF
>TRBJ2-2|TRBV4-1
CASSQGGSWNTGELFF
>TRBJ1-4|TRBV4-1
CASSRPGTGSEKLFF
>TRBJ2-7|TRBV5-1
CASSLDATSYEQYF
>TRBJ2-5|TRBV15
CATSRDELRGETQYF
>TRBJ1-2|TRBV12-3/TRBV12-4
CASSLAFQVNYGYTF
>TRBJ1-1|TRBV3-1
CASSPRQGSNAFF
>TRBJ1-6|TRBV7-6
CASSYDRDGLPLHF
>TRBJ2-3|TRBV5-1
CATRFLTDTQYF
>TRBJ2-2|TRBV30
CAYPRNTGELFF
>TRBJ2-1|TRBV7-9
CASSYQLAGGPNEQFF
>TRBJ1-1|TRBV5-1
CASSLTGMNTEAFF
>TRBJ2-2|TRBV7-2
CASSLGTGSGELFF